The entry that follows covers one T cell receptor beta chain sequence. Antigen specificity is unknown. This sample was taken from a study of OX40 agonist ivuxolimab in advanced cancers. The CDR3 runs 13 residues. V lost 5 bases and J lost 0, with 7 bases in between. Germline loops: CDR1 SGHNT, CDR2 YENEEA. Notes on the study in general: At doses 0.1 to 3.0 mg/kg, CD4+ and CD8+ clones expanded. Low levels of normalized T-cell clonal expansion also appeared in some nonresponders.

Method: immunoSEQ multiplex PCR; TCRdb's copy keeps in-frame clones and lacks some. The table lists some 90,000 clones, around 87% of them singletons. The sample here was CD4+ or CD8+ T cells sorted from blood, taken in a trial of the OX40 agonist ivuxolimab. The source is an adult with an advanced solid tumor such as melanoma, head and neck, liver or kidney cancer. The gene calls are TRBV11-3 and TRBJ1-2; D is unclear. The CDR3, as DNA: TGTGCCAGCAGCAGAGACACTAACTATGGCTACACCTTC. This sequence encodes CASSRDTNYGYTF.